The 32 T cell receptor beta chains below were found in one sample sequenced in a study of shared clonotypes between healthy human individuals. The protocol was immunoSEQ multiplex PCR, while the TCRdb copy is restricted to in-frame clones and leaves out a portion. The profile shows fewer than 850,000 clones, around 72% of them singletons. The specimen was memory CD4+ T cells sorted from blood. Sample subset: CD45RA-negative fraction. The source of these receptors is a woman aged 25 to 45 in good health.

This clone showed up just once. V usage is TRBV2 and J usage is TRBJ2-3; 7 bases map to TRBD1. Germline assignment: CDR1 SNHLY and CDR2 FYNNEI. After removal of 5 bases from V and 2 bases from J, the junction contained 7 bases not matched to a gene. The CDR3 covers 15 residues. The CDR3 nucleotides read TGTGCCAGCAGTCTTAACGGACAGGCCACAGATACGCAGTATTTT. The encoded protein is CASSLNGQATDTQYF. The full variable domain, in which reference TRBV2 and TRBJ2-3 provide the parts outside the CDR3, is EPEVTQTPSHQVTQMGQEVILRCVPISNHLYFYWYRQILGQKVEFLVSFYNNEISEKSEIFDDQFSVERPDGSNFTLKIRSTKLEDSAMYFCASSLNGQATDTQYFGPGTRLTVL.

This chain connects TRBV2 to TRBJ2-7; TRBD1 aligns across 8 bases. Germline loops: CDR1 SNHLY, CDR2 FYNNEI. This CDR3 contains 13 residues. With 6 bases clipped from V and 4 bases from J, the junction kept 5 bases outside the gene matches. CDR3 DNA: TGTGCCAGCAGAGGACAGGGCTCTTACGAGCAGTACTTC. Its protein is CASRGQGSYEQYF.

Details on this clone: Other DNA sequences in this specimen translate into the identical CDR3. The J gene is TRBJ2-1, the V gene TRBV7-3; TRBD2 agrees at 11 bases. Germline V lookup: CDR1 SGHTA, CDR2 FQGTGA. V gave up 5 bases and J gave up 2 bases; unmatched junction bases: 2. The CDR3 consists of 15 residues. CDR3 nucleotides: TGTGCCAGCAGCCCGACTAGCGGGACCTACAATGAGCAGTTCTTC. This translates into CASSPTSGTYNEQFF.

The chain links TRBV5-5 to TRBJ2-5; TRBD1 is a possible D gene (6 bases). The J call is uncertain, as TRBJ2-7 better fits the DNA end. Germline V CDR1 and CDR2: SGHKS, YYEKEE (reference sequence). This CDR3 has 13 amino acids. CDR3 region: CASSYQGNYEQYF. CDR3 nucleotide sequence: TGTGCCAGCAGTTATCAGGGGAACTACGAGCAGTACTTC.

V gene TRBV7-8 combines with J gene TRBJ2-7; TRBD2 matches at 9 bases. The CDR3 covers 16 residues. Per germline, CDR1 SGHVS and CDR2 FQNEAQ. Trimming at V came to 5 bases and at J to 1 base, leaving 9 bases not matched to a gene. This CDR3 reads CASSDQAGGASYEQYF. CDR3 nucleotide sequence: TGTGCCAGCAGCGATCAAGCGGGAGGTGCATCCTACGAGCAGTACTTC.

The gene calls are TRBV5-1 and TRBJ2-5; 9 bases are a match to TRBD1. Trimming took 3 bases from V and 5 from J; bases not matched to a gene: 8. CDR1 and CDR2 from the germline V gene are SGHRS and YFSETQ. The CDR3 sequence is 15 residues long. The CDR3 DNA follows: TGCGCCAGCAGCTCGACAGGGGGGAGAGAGGAGACCCAGTACTTC. This sequence encodes CASSSTGGREETQYF.

This clone was picked up a small number of times. This chain's CDR3 is CASSLSGTTFGTQYF. The DNA of the CDR3 is TGTGCCAGCAGTTTGTCCGGGACTACCTTTGGGACCCAGTACTTC. The chain recombines TRBV28 with TRBJ2-5, with TRBD2 matching over 7 bases. J gave up 7 bases and V 3 bases, and 11 bases lay outside the gene matches. This CDR3 contains 15 residues. Germline CDR1 is MDHEN and CDR2 is SYDVKM.

The J gene is TRBJ2-2, the V gene TRBV28; TRBD2 matches at 7 bases. Unmatched junction bases numbered 9, after V lost 5 bases and J lost 6 bases. The CDR3 extends over 15 amino acids. The germline CDR1 and CDR2 sequences are MDHEN and SYDVKM. CDR3 amino acids: CASSPAVAGAGELFF. The CDR3 region has the DNA TGTGCCAGCAGTCCAGCGGTGGCGGGGGCCGGGGAGCTGTTTTTT.

DNA of the CDR3: TGTGCCAGCAGCATCCGTCGGACAGGGACAGGAAACACCATATATTTT. This codes for CASSIRRTGTGNTIYF. This rearrangement joins TRBV5-5 to TRBJ1-3, with 8 bases matching TRBD1. J lost 4 bases, V lost 4 bases, and 10 bases had no gene match. The germline V gene encodes CDR1 SGHKS and CDR2 YYEKEE (reference sequence). The CDR3 sequence is 16 residues long. Full variable domain (remainder filled in from reference TRBV5-5 and TRBJ1-3): DAGVTQSPTHLIKTRGQQVTLRCSPISGHKSVSWYQQVLGQGPQFIFQYYEKEERGRGNFPDRFSARQFPNYSSELNVNALLLGDSALYLCASSIRRTGTGNTIYFGEGSWLTVV.

The V gene is TRBV5-1, the J gene TRBJ2-3; TRBD2 agrees at 10 bases. CDR3 length: 18 residues. Trimming removed 6 bases from V and 5 bases from J; junction bases left unmatched: 18. Per the germline V gene, CDR1 is SGHRS and CDR2 is YFSETQ. The CDR3 loop is CASKASGSTDSFGDTQYF. The CDR3 bases are TGCGCCAGCAAGGCTAGCGGGAGCACAGACTCGTTTGGAGATACGCAGTATTTT.

This clone was observed a handful of times. The rearrangement uses TRBV15 and TRBJ2-7, with TRBD1 as a possible D gene (5 bases). Trimming left V 0 bases short and J 5 bases short, with 11 bases between. CDR1 and CDR2 from the germline V gene are LNHNV and YYDKDF (reference sequence). The CDR3 spans 14 residues. The CDR3: CATSRDRVIHEQYF. The CDR3 nucleotides are TGTGCCACCAGCAGAGACAGGGTGATCCACGAGCAGTACTTC.

To note about this clone: Other DNA sequences of this sample code for an identical CDR3. The chain carries TRBV5-1 and TRBJ2-7; D gene ambiguous. The V and J ends lost 0 bases and 0 bases respectively, with 7 bases between them. This CDR3 spans 14 amino acids. Per germline, CDR1 SGHRS and CDR2 YFSETQ. The CDR3 DNA reads TGCGCCAGCAGCTTGGGGCCCAGCTCCTACGAGCAGTACTTC. This codes for CASSLGPSSYEQYF.

V is TRBV5-4 and J is TRBJ2-5; 15 bases agree with TRBD2. Trimming at V came to 2 bases and at J to 3 bases, leaving 2 bases not matched to a gene. Germline-derived CDR1 and CDR2 are SGHNT and YYREEE (reference sequence). The CDR3 has 16 residues. CDR3 loop: CASSFGTSGRKETQYF. The CDR3 DNA follows: TGTGCCAGCAGCTTCGGGACTAGCGGGAGGAAAGAGACCCAGTACTTC. Complete variable domain (other parts from reference TRBV5-4 and TRBJ2-5): ETGVTQSPTHLIKTRGQQVTLRCSSQSGHNTVSWYQQALGQGPQFIFQYYREEENGRGNFPPRFSGLQFPNYSSELNVNALELDDSALYLCASSFGTSGRKETQYFGPGTRLLVL.

The rearrangement uses TRBV28 and TRBJ2-5; perhaps TRBD2 as D (5 bases). Trimming cost V 2 bases and J 5 bases, with 12 bases left between them. CDR1 and CDR2 from the germline V gene are MDHEN and SYDVKM. There are 14 residues in the CDR3. CDR3 protein: CASSLGGRSETQYF. CDR3 nucleotides: TGTGCCAGCAGTTTAGGAGGACGGAGTGAGACCCAGTACTTC.

V and J are TRBV21-1 and TRBJ2-2; the table's D call of TRBD1 was not tested on the DNA. TRBV21-1 is annotated as a pseudogene. This CDR3 is built from 13 residues. The CDR3 loop reads CASRGDSTGELFF. CDR3 in DNA: TGTGCCAGCAGGGGCGACAGCACCGGGGAGCTGTTTTTT.

This clone was detected ten times or more. This chain joins TRBV10-3 and TRBJ2-3; TRBD2 matches at 9 bases. The V gene's germline CDR1 is ENHRY and CDR2 SYGVKD. After removal of 4 bases from V and 4 bases from J, the junction contained 6 bases not matched to a gene. The CDR3 consists of 15 residues. The CDR3 DNA follows: TGTGCCATCAGTGGTAGCGGGAGTGAAGCAGATACGCAGTATTTT. It specifies CAISGSGSEADTQYF.

This rearrangement joins TRBV28 to TRBJ2-1, with TRBD1 identical over 8 bases. J gave up 0 bases and V 4 bases, and 8 bases lay outside the gene matches. The CDR3 sequence is 17 residues long. Germline assignment: CDR1 MDHEN and CDR2 SYDVKM. The CDR3 bases are TGTGCCAGCAGTTCCTACACAGGGGGGTACTCCTACAATGAGCAGTTCTTC. Translating it yields CASSSYTGGYSYNEQFF.

Turning to this clone: Other DNA sequences in this specimen translate into the identical CDR3. This chain links TRBV5-1 with TRBJ2-7, with a weak D call TRBD2 (6 bases). The V gene lost 0 bases and the J gene lost 2 bases, with 12 bases spanning the gap. CDR1 and CDR2 (germline): SGHRS, YFSETQ. The CDR3 length is 15 residues. The CDR3 sequence is CASSLGASDTYEQYF. The CDR3 DNA reads as TGCGCCAGCAGCTTGGGCGCTAGCGATACCTACGAGCAGTACTTC.

The chain is built from TRBV18 and TRBJ2-6; 8 nucleotides align to TRBD2. J was trimmed by 1 base and V by 5 bases; bases with no gene match: 13. The CDR3 spans 19 residues. Per germline, CDR1 KGHSH and CDR2 LQKENI. CDR3 DNA sequence: TGTGCCAGCTCAGCAACGGGACTAGAGTTCTATTCTGGGGCCAACGTCCTGACTTTC. Protein sequence: CASSATGLEFYSGANVLTF.

The chain links TRBV15 to TRBJ2-4; D gene ambiguous. Trimming removed 4 bases from V and 0 bases from J, with 7 bases in between. The length of the CDR3 is 14 residues. Germline assignment: CDR1 LNHNV and CDR2 YYDKDF (reference sequence). This CDR3 reads CATSMQLAKNIQYF. The CDR3 DNA reads TGTGCCACCAGCATGCAGCTAGCCAAAAACATTCAGTACTTC. Drawing the rest from reference TRBV15 and TRBJ2-4, the complete variable domain is DAMVIQNPRYQVTQFGKPVTLSCSQTLNHNVMYWYQQKSSQAPKLLFHYYDKDFNNEADTPDNFQSRRPNTSFCFLDIRSPGLGDTAMYLCATSMQLAKNIQYFGAGTRLSVL.

This sequence joins TRBV18 and TRBJ1-1; the D gene is possibly TRBD1 (5 bases). Germline V gene lookup returns CDR1 KGHSH and CDR2 LQKENI. Trimming removed 3 bases from V and 10 bases from J, with 18 bases in between. This CDR3 has 14 residues. The CDR3 sequence is CASSPRGTESGAFF. The CDR3 DNA sequence: TGTGCCAGCTCACCGAGAGGGACGGAAAGTGGAGCTTTCTTT.

The chain combines TRBV15 with TRBJ2-1; tentative D call: TRBD1 (6 bases). This CDR3 has 15 residues. Germline-derived CDR1 and CDR2 are LNHNV and YYDKDF (reference sequence). Trimming took off 5 bases at V and 4 bases at J, with 15 bases between the two ends. CDR3 in amino acids: CATSGNRVSYNEQFF. In DNA, the CDR3 is TGTGCCACCAGCGGAAACAGGGTTTCATACAATGAGCAGTTCTTC. The whole variable domain, filled in from reference TRBV15 and TRBJ2-1, reads DAMVIQNPRYQVTQFGKPVTLSCSQTLNHNVMYWYQQKSSQAPKLLFHYYDKDFNNEADTPDNFQSRRPNTSFCFLDIRSPGLGDTAMYLCATSGNRVSYNEQFFGPGTRLTVL.

This clone was counted many times. The V call is TRBV29-1, the J call TRBJ2-7, with 9 bases aligning to TRBD1. The CDR3 consists of 15 residues. V shed 4 bases and J 0 bases; nucleotides not matched to a gene: 7. CDR1 is SQVTM and CDR2 is ANQGSEA in the germline V gene. CDR3 amino acids: CSVGPGTGISYEQYF. For the CDR3, the DNA is TGCAGCGTTGGACCCGGGACAGGGATCTCCTACGAGCAGTACTTC.

About this clone: This could be a read error, since a much larger clone is one nucleotide away. This same CDR3 is encoded by further DNA sequences in the sample. The chain recombines TRBV7-9 with TRBJ1-1; D not resolved. The CDR3 spans 13 residues. Germline-derived CDR1 and CDR2 are SEHNR and FQNEAQ (reference sequence). Trimming removed 4 bases at V and 3 bases at J, with 9 bases between. The CDR3 DNA sequence: TGTGCCAGCAGCTCACAAAGGGACACTGAAGCTTTCTTT. The encoded protein is CASSSQRDTEAFF.

This clone came up once. The V call is TRBV28, the J call TRBJ2-5; D perhaps matches TRBD1 (6 bases). The V end was cut by 5 bases, the J end by 4 bases, with 20 bases between. The CDR3 consists of 16 residues. Germline loops: CDR1 MDHEN, CDR2 SYDVKM. The CDR3 sequence: CASSESGTLGPETQYF. DNA for the CDR3: TGTGCCAGCAGTGAATCCGGGACACTCGGTCCAGAGACCCAGTACTTC.

This chain uses TRBV9 with TRBJ1-4; a possible D gene is TRBD1 (5 bases). Germline V lookup: CDR1 SGDLS, CDR2 YYNGEE. Trimming left V 4 bases short and J 7 bases short, with 17 bases between. The CDR3 extends over 15 amino acids. This chain's CDR3 is CASSPGGSASEKLFF. The CDR3 DNA reads TGTGCCAGCAGCCCCGGGGGATCGGCCTCTGAAAAACTGTTTTTT.

This rearrangement joins TRBV5-6 to TRBJ1-2, with D unresolved. Germline V gene data show CDR1 as SGHDT and CDR2 as YYEEEE. The CDR3 is made up of 13 amino acids. V lost 2 bases, J lost 1 base, and 6 bases lay in between. Here the CDR3 DNA reads TGTGCCAGCAGCTTAAGAGATAACTATGGCTACACCTTC. Translating it yields CASSLRDNYGYTF.

The V and J genes are TRBV20-1 and TRBJ2-1; 8 nucleotides align to TRBD2. This CDR3 has 11 residues. V was pared by 3 bases and J by 10 bases, with 2 bases of the junction left unmatched. The germline V gene encodes CDR1 DFQATT and CDR2 SNEGSKA (reference sequence). CDR3 nucleotides: TGCAGTGCTAGCGGGAGGGGCGAGCAGTTCTTC. It yields the protein CSASGRGEQFF.

This clone was observed once. The gene calls are TRBV14 and TRBJ2-7; a weak D match, TRBD1 (6 bases). Trimming took off 4 bases at V and 9 bases at J, with 10 bases between the two ends. Germline V gene lookup returns CDR1 SGHDN and CDR2 FVKESK. The CDR3 runs to 11 residues. CDR3 nucleotide sequence: TGTGCCAGCAGCCTACAGGGCCTGCAGTACTTC. Encoded protein: CASSLQGLQYF. Looking up the rest from reference TRBV14 and TRBJ2-7 gives the full variable domain: EAGVTQFPSHSVIEKGQTVTLRCDPISGHDNLYWYRRVMGKEIKFLLHFVKESKQDESGMPNNRFLAERTGGTYSTLKVQPAELEDSGVYFCASSLQGLQYFGPGTRLTVT.

This clone was observed once. CDR3 residues: CSVEDQTGGAGGYTF. The CDR3 DNA reads TGCAGCGTTGAAGATCAGACAGGGGGCGCGGGTGGCTACACCTTC. The chain joins TRBV29-1 to TRBJ1-2; TRBD1 matches at 10 bases. Losses at the gene ends were 0 bases for V and 7 bases for J; bases not matched to a gene: 8. This CDR3 comprises 15 residues. Germline values: CDR1 SQVTM, CDR2 ANQGSEA.

This chain connects TRBV27 to TRBJ2-3, with no clear D. Trimming pared 4 bases from V and 2 bases from J, leaving 16 bases between. The CDR3 spans 16 residues. Germline V gene lookup returns CDR1 MNHEY and CDR2 SMNVEV (reference sequence). CDR3 loop: CASSSLTDVDTDTQYF. The CDR3, as DNA: TGTGCCAGCAGTTCCCTCACCGATGTGGACACAGATACGCAGTATTTT.

V is TRBV16 and J is TRBJ1-1; D is unresolved. Germline CDR1 reads KGHSY; CDR2 reads FQNENV. This CDR3 has 14 amino acids. The germline V and J ends were trimmed by 6 bases and 2 bases, with 13 bases remaining between them. CDR3 DNA sequence: TGTGCCAGCAGACATCATCTACCTAACACTGAAGCTTTCTTT. Amino acid sequence: CASRHHLPNTEAFF.